This TCR beta chain emerged from a study of early T cells in non-severe SARS-CoV-2 infection. Across the whole study: Unsorted whole blood bulk RNA was sequenced, with unpaired chains. Whole-study findings and limits: The VDJdb matching leaned toward anti-spike CD8 responses and overlooked private and CD4 specificities.

This clonotype was recorded a few times. Its antigen remains unidentified. CDR3 length: 13 residues. V shed 10 bases and J 1 base; nucleotides not matched to a gene: 2. Looked up from germline, CDR1 is ENHRY and CDR2 is SYGVKD. Attachment of unique molecular identifiers was made to individual cDNA molecules. TCRdb used MiXCR to reprocess the 5' RACE reads, holding one entry per CDR3 protein. Of about 15,000 distinct CDR3 sequences in the sample, more than 5.5% are singletons; the top ten hold 6.5% to 7.5%. The source is an adult who was a healthcare worker with PCR-confirmed SARS-CoV-2 infection or an uninfected control (not recorded which). The sequencing here drew on whole blood, taken at baseline. The chain uses TRBV10-3 and TRBJ2-3; the match to TRBD2 covers 10 bases. Here the CDR3 reads CATLAGGTDTQYF. The CDR3 bases are TGTGCCACCCTAGCGGGGGGCACAGATACGCAGTATTTT.